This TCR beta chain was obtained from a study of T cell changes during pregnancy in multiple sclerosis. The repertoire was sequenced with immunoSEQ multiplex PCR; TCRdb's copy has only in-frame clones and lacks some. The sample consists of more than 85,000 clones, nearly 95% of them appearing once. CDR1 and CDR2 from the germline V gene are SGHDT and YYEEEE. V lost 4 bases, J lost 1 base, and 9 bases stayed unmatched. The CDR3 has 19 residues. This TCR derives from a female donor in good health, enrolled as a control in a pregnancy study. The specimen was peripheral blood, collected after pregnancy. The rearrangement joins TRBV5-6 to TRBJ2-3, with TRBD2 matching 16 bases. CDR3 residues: CASSLPGTSGRAGTDTQYF. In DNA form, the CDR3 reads TGTGCCAGCAGCCTGCCGGGGACTAGCGGGAGGGCAGGCACAGATACGCAGTATTTT.